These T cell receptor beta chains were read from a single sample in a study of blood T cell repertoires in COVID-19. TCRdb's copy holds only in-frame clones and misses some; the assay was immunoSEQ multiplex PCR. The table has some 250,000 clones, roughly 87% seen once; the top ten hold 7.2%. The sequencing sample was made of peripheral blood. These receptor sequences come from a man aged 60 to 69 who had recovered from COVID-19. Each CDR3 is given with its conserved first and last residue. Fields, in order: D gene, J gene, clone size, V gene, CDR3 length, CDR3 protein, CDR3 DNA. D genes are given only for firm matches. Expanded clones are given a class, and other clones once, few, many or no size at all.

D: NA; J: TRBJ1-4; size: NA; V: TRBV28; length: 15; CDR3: CASSFLGQGGEKLFF; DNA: TGTGCCAGCAGTTTCTTAGGGCAGGGAGGAGAAAAACTGTTTTTT
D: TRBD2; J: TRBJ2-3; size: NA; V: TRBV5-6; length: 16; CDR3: CASGRLAGGSTDTQYF; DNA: TGTGCCAGCGGCCGACTAGCGGGGGGATCGACAGATACGCAGTATTTT
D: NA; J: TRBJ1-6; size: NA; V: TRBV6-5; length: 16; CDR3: CASSYSRGGNNSPLHF; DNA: TGTGCCAGCAGTTACTCTCGGGGGGGCAACAATTCACCCCTCCACTTT
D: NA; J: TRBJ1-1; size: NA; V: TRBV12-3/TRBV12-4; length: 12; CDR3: CASSFSGLEAFF; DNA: TGTGCCAGCAGTTTCTCAGGGCTCGAAGCTTTCTTT
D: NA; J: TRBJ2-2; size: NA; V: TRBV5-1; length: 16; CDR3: CASSLVGAPRTGELFF; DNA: TGCGCCAGCAGCTTGGTTGGGGCTCCGAGGACCGGGGAGCTGTTTTTT
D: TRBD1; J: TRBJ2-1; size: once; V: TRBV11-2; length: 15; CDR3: CASSPGTGGYNEQFF; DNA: TGTGCCAGCAGTCCCGGGACAGGGGGATACAATGAGCAGTTCTTC
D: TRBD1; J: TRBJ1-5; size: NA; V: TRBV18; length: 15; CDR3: CASSPNRGSNQPQHF; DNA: TGTGCCAGCTCACCGAACAGGGGTTCCAATCAGCCCCAGCATTTT
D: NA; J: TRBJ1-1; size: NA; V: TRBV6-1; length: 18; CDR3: CASSEDPREGRDRTEAFF; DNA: TGTGCCAGCAGTGAAGATCCTAGGGAGGGGAGAGATCGGACTGAAGCTTTCTTT
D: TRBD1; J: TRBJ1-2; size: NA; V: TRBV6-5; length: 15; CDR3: CASSGQGIGYYGYTF; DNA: TGTGCCAGCAGCGGACAGGGGATCGGTTACTATGGCTACACCTTC
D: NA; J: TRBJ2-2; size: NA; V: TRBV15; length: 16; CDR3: CATSRAGQAGTGELFF; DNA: TGTGCCACCAGCAGAGCAGGTCAGGCTGGGACCGGGGAGCTGTTTTTT
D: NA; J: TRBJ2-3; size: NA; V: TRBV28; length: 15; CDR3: CASSSLVFPTDTQYF; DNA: TGTGCCAGCAGTTCTCTAGTATTCCCCACAGATACGCAGTATTTT
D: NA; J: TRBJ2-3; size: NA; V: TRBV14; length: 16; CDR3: CASSQETGWSTDTQYF; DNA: TGTGCCAGCAGCCAAGAGACGGGGTGGAGCACAGATACGCAGTATTTT
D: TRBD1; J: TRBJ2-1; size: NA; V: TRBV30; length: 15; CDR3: CAWSPSTGGRNEQFF; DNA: TGTGCCTGGAGTCCCTCGACAGGGGGCCGGAATGAGCAGTTCTTC